Shown below are 2 T cell receptor beta chains from a single sample sequenced in a study of T cell responses to AZD1222 COVID-19 vaccine. Only in-frame clones appear in the TCRdb table, and some are missing; sequencing was by immunoSEQ multiplex PCR. The sample has about 86,000 clones; 88% are singletons. The specimen was peripheral blood, collected on day 0 of MenACWY control vaccination. These receptors were taken from an adult in good health.

The chain uses TRBV7-6 and TRBJ2-7; tentative D call: TRBD1 (6 bases). Germline V CDR1 and CDR2: SGHVS, FNYEAQ. V gave up 5 bases and J gave up 2 bases, with 16 bases separating them. This CDR3 spans 15 amino acids. This CDR3 is CASSPTTGEAYEQYF. The CDR3 region has the DNA TGTGCCAGCAGCCCTACGACAGGAGAGGCCTACGAGCAGTACTTC.

This rearrangement joins TRBV13 to TRBJ2-5; TRBD2 aligns across 8 bases. The CDR3 length is 16 residues. Germline V gene lookup returns CDR1 PRHDT and CDR2 FYEKMQ (reference sequence). J gave up 0 bases and V 3 bases, and 6 bases lay outside the gene matches. CDR3 sequence reads: CASSFSRLANQETQYF. CDR3 DNA sequence: TGTGCCAGCAGCTTTTCCCGACTAGCGAACCAAGAGACCCAGTACTTC.